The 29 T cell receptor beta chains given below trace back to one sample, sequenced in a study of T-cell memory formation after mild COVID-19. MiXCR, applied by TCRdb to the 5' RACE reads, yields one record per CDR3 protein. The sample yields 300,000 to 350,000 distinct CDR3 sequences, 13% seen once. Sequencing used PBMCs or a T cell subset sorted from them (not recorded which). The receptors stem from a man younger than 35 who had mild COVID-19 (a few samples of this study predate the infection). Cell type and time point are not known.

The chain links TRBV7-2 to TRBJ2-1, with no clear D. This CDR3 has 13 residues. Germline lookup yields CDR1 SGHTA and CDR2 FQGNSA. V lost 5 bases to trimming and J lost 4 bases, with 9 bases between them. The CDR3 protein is CASSPTWYNEQFF. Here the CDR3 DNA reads TGTGCCAGCAGCCCCACTTGGTACAATGAGCAGTTCTTC.

Here the CDR3 DNA reads TGTGCCAGCAGCTTGGGACCATCAGCCTACAATGAGCAGTTCTTC. It encodes CASSLGPSAYNEQFF. This chain uses TRBV5-6 with TRBJ2-1; no definite D call. Trimming took 0 bases from V and 2 from J, leaving 9 bases between them. Germline V gene data show CDR1 as SGHDT and CDR2 as YYEEEE. The CDR3 length is 15 residues.

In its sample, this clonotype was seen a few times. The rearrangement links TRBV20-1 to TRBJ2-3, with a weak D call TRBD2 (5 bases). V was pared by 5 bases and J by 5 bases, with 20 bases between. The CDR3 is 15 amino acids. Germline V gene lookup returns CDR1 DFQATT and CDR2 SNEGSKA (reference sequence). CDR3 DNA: TGCAGTGCTTCGGCGGCGCTCCAACGGGGAGATACGCAGTATTTT. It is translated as CSASAALQRGDTQYF.

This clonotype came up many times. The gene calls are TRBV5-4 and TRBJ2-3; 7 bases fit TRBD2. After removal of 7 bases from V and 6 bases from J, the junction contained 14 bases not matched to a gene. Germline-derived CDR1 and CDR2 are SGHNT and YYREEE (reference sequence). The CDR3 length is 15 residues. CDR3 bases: TGTGCCAGCCGGGGAAGAGCGGGGCCGCCGGATACGCAGTATTTT. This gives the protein CASRGRAGPPDTQYF.

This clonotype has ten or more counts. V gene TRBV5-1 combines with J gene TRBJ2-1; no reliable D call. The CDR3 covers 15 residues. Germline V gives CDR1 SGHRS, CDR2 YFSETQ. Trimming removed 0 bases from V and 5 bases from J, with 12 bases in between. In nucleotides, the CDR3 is TGCGCCAGCAGCTTGGGGGGTCGTGTGGACAATGAGCAGTTCTTC. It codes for CASSLGGRVDNEQFF.

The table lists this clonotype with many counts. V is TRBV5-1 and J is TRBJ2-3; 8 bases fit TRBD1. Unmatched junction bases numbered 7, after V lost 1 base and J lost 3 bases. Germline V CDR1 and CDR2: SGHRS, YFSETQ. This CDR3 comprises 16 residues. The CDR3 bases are TGCGCCAGCAGCTTGACTACAGGGGGAAGAACAGATACGCAGTATTTT. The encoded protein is CASSLTTGGRTDTQYF.

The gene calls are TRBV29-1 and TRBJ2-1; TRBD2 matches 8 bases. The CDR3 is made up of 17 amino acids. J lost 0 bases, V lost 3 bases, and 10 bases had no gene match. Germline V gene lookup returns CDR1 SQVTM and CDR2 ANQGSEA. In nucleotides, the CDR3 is TGCAGCGTTGAGCGGTACGGGGGGGGAAGCTCCTACAATGAGCAGTTCTTC. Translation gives CSVERYGGGSSYNEQFF.

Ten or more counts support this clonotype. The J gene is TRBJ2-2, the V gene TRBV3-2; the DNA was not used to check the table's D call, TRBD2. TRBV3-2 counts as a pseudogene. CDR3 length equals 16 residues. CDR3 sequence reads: CASMGSGGPNTGELFF. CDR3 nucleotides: TGTGCCAGCATGGGTAGCGGGGGACCGAACACCGGGGAGCTGTTTTTT.

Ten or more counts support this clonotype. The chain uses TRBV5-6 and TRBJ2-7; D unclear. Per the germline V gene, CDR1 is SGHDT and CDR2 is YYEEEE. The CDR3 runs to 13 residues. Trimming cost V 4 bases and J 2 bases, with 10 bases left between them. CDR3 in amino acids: CASSPGSPYEQYF. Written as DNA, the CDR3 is TGTGCCAGCAGCCCCGGGTCCCCCTACGAGCAGTACTTC.

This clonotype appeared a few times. CDR3 protein: CASSQRGVNTEAFF. CDR3 DNA: TGTGCCAGCAGCCAAAGGGGGGTGAACACTGAAGCTTTCTTT. The chain carries TRBV27 and TRBJ1-1; possibly TRBD1 for D (6 bases). The CDR3 length is 14 residues. V was cut by 6 bases and J by 0 bases, with 11 bases left in between. The germline gives CDR1 MNHEY, CDR2 SMNVEV (reference sequence).

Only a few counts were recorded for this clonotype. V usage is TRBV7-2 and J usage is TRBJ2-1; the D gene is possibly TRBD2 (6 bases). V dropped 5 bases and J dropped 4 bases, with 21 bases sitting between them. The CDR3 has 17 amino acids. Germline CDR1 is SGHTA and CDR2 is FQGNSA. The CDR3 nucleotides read TGTGCCAGCAGCCCCGAGGGTGGCGGGGTATCTTACAATGAGCAGTTCTTC. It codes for CASSPEGGGVSYNEQFF.

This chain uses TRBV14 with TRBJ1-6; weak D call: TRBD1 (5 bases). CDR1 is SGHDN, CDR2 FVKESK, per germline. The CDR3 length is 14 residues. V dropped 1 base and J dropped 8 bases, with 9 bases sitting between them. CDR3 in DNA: TGTGCCAGCAGCCAAGTCGGCAGGGATTCACCCCTCCACTTT. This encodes CASSQVGRDSPLHF.

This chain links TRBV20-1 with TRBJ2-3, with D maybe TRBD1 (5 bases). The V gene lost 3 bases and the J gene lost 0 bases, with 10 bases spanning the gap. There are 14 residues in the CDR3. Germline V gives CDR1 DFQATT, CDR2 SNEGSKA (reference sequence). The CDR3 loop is CSARPGSSTDTQYF. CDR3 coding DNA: TGCAGTGCTAGGCCAGGGTCTAGCACAGATACGCAGTATTTT.

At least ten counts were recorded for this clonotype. CDR3 in DNA: TGTGCCAGCAGCGCCACTCCTGGCCCAGCCAAAAACATTCAGTACTTC. Protein product: CASSATPGPAKNIQYF. The chain carries TRBV9 and TRBJ2-4; D gene uncertain. The germline V and J ends were trimmed by 3 bases and 0 bases, with 13 bases remaining between them. Germline CDR1 is SGDLS and CDR2 is YYNGEE. This CDR3 is 16 amino acids long.

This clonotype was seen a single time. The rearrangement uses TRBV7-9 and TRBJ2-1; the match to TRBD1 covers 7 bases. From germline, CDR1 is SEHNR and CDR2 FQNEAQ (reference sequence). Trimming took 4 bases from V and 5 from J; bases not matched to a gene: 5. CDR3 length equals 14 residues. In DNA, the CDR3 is TGTGCCAGCAGCTCGTGGGACAGTAACAATGAGCAGTTCTTC. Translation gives CASSSWDSNNEQFF.

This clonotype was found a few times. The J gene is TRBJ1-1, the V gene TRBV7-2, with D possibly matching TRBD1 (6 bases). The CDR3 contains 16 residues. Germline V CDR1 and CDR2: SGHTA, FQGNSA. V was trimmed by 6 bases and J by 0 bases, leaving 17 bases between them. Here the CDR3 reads CASRPLNRAMNTEAFF. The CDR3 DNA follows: TGTGCCAGCAGGCCACTCAACAGGGCAATGAACACTGAAGCTTTCTTT.

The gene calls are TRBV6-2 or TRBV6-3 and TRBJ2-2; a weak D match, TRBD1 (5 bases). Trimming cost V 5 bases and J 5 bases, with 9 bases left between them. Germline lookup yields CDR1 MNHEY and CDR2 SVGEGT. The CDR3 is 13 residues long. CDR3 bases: TGTGCCAGCAGTGATCCAGGGACCGGGGAGCTGTTTTTT. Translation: CASSDPGTGELFF.

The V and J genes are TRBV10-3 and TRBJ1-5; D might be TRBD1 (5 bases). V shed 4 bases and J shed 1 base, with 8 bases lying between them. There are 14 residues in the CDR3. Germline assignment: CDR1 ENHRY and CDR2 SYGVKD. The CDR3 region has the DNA TGTGCCATCAGTGGCAGGGCGAGCAATCAGCCCCAGCATTTT. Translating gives CAISGRASNQPQHF.

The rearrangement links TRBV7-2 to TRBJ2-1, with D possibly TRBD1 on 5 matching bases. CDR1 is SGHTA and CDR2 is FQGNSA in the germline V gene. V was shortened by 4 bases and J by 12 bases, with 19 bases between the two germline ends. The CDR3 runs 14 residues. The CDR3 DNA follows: TGTGCCAGCAGCTACGGGCTAGGACACAACGGGCAGTTCTTC. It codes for CASSYGLGHNGQFF.

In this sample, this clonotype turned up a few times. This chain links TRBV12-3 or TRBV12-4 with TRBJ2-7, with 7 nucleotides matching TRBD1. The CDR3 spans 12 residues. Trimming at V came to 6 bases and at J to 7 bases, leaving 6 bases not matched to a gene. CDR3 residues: CASSLTGREQYF. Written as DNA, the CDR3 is TGTGCCAGCAGCTTGACAGGGCGAGAGCAGTACTTC.

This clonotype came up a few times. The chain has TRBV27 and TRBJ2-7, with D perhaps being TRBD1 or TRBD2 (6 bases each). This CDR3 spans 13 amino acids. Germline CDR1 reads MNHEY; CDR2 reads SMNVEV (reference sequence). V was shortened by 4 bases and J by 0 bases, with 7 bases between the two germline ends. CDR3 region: CASSWGASYEQYV. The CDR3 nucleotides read TGTGCCAGCAGTTGGGGGGCCTCCTACGAGCAGTACGTC.

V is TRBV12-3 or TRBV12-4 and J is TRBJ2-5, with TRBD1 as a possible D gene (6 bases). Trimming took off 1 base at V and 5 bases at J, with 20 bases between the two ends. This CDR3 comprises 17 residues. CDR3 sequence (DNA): TGTGCCAGCAGTTTAGGACAGGTGGGAGTTGATTATGAGACCCAGTACTTC. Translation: CASSLGQVGVDYETQYF.

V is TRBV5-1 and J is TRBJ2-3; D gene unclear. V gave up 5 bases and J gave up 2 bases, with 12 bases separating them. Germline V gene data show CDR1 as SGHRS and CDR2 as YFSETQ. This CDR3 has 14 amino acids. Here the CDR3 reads CASRFLLPTDTQYF. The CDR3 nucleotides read TGCGCCAGCAGGTTCCTTCTCCCCACAGATACGCAGTATTTT.

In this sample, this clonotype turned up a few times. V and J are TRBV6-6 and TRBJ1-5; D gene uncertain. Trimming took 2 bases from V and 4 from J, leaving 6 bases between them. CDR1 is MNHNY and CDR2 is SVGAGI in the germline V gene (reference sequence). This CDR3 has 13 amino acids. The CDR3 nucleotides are TGTGCCAGCAGTTACATTCAGAATCAGCCCCAGCATTTT. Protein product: CASSYIQNQPQHF.

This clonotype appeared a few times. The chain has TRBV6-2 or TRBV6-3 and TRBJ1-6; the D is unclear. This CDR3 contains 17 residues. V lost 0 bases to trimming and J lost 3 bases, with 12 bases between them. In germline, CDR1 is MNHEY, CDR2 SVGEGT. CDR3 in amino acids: CASSYSPSFGYNSPLHF. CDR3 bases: TGTGCCAGCAGTTACTCGCCCAGCTTTGGCTATAATTCACCCCTCCACTTT.

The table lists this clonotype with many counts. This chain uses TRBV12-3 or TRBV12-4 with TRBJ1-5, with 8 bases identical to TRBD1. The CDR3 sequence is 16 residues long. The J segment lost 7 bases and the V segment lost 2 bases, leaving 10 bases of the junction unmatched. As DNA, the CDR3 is TGTGCCAGCAGTTTATCGGACCGGACAGGGAACCAGCCCCAGCATTTT. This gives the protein CASSLSDRTGNQPQHF.

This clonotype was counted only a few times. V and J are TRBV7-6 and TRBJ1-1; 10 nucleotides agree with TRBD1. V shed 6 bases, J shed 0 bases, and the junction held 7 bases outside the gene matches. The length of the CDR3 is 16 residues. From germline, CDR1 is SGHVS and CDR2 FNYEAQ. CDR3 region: CASRRQGARMNTEAFF. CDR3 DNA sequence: TGTGCCAGCAGGCGACAGGGGGCCCGGATGAACACTGAAGCTTTCTTT. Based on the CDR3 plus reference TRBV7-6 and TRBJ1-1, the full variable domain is GAGVSQSPRYKVTKRGQDVALRCDPISGHVSLYWYRQALGQGPEFLTYFNYEAQQDKSGLPNDRFSAERPEGSISTLTIQRTEQRDSAMYRCASRRQGARMNTEAFFGQGTRLTVV.

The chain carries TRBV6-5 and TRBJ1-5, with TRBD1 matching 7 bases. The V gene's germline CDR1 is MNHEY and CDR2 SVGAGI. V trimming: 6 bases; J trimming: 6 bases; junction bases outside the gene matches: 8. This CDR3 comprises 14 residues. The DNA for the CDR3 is TGTGCCAGCAGAGCCGACAGGGACGGTCAGCCCCAGCATTTT. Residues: CASRADRDGQPQHF.

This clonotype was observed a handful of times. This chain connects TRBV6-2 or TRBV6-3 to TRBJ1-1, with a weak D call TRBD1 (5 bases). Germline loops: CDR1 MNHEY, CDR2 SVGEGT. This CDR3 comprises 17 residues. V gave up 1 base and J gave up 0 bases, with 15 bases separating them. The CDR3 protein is CASSYLGDSGMNTEAFF. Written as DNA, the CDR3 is TGTGCCAGCAGTTACTTAGGGGACTCGGGGATGAACACTGAAGCTTTCTTT.